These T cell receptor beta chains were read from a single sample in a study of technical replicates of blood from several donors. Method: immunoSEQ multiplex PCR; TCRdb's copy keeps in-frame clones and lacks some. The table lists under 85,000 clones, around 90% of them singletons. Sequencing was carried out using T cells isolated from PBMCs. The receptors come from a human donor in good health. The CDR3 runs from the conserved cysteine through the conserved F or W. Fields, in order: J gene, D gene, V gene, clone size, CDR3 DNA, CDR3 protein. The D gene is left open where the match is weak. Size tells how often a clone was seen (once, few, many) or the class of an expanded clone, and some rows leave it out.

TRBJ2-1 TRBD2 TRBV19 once TGTGCCAGTAGTATGGGACTAGCGGGCGTCATCGAGCAGTTCTTC CASSMGLAGVIEQFF
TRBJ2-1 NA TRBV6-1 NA TGTGCCAGCAGTGAGAACAGGTGGCAGGGAGGAGAGCAGTTCTTC CASSENRWQGGEQFF
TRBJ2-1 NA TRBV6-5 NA TGTGCCAGCAGTTACTCGATGGTAGCAACTGAGCAGTTCTTC CASSYSMVATEQFF
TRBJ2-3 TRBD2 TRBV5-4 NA TGTGCCAGCAGCTCCGGACTAGCGATCACAGATACGCAGTATTTT CASSSGLAITDTQYF
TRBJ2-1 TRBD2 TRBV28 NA TGTGCCAGCAGTAAAAGCGGGAGAAAGGGGAATGAGCAGTTCTTC CASSKSGRKGNEQFF
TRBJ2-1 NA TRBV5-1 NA TGCGCCAGCAGCTTGGGACAGTACAATGAGCAGTTCTTC CASSLGQYNEQFF
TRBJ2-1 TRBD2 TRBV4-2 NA TGTGCCAGCAGCCAAGATCTAAGCGGGAGTGGCCATGAGCAGTTCTTC CASSQDLSGSGHEQFF
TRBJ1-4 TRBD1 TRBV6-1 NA TGTGCCAGCAGTGATACAGGGGGATCCGATGAAAAACTGTTTTTT CASSDTGGSDEKLFF
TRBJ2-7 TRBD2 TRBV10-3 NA TGTGCCATCAGTGACCCTGACCCGAGCGGGAGGATATACGAGCAGTACTTC CAISDPDPSGRIYEQYF
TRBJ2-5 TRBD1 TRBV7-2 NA TGTGCCAGCAGCTCAGGGACAGGCCAAGAGACCCAGTACTTC CASSSGTGQETQYF
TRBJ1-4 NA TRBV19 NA TGTGCCAGTAGTATATTCGCGGGGGCGGAAGCTAATGAAAAACTGTTTTTT CASSIFAGAEANEKLFF
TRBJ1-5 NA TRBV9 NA TGTGCCAGCAGCGTAGCTGGGGGGGACAATCAGCCCCAGCATTTT CASSVAGGDNQPQHF
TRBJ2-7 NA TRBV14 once TGTGCCAGCAGCCATCAGGGCGGCGAGCAGTACTTC CASSHQGGEQYF
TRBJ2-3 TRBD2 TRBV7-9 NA TGTGCCAGCAGCCAAAGCGGGAGGCCCACAGATACGCAGTATTTT CASSQSGRPTDTQYF
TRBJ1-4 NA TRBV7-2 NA TGTGCCAGCAGCTTAGTCGGAGGGTCAGGTGAAAAACTGTTTTTT CASSLVGGSGEKLFF
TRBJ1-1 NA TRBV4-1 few TGCGCCAGCAGCCAATTAGGAAGGGGCACTGAAGCTTTCTTT CASSQLGRGTEAFF
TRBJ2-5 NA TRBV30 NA TGTGCCTGGAGTCCGGTGAACTTCCAAGAGACCCAGTACTTC CAWSPVNFQETQYF
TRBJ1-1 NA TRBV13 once TGTGCCAGCAGCCGGACAGTCAACACTGAAGCTTTCTTT CASSRTVNTEAFF
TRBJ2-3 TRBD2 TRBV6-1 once TGTGCCAGCAGTGAGGATCTGACTAGCGAAAGCACAGATACGCAGTATTTT CASSEDLTSESTDTQYF
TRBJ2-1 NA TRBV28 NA TGTGCCAGCAGTTTAATGGGCGGGAATGCGTACAATGAGCAGTTCTTC CASSLMGGNAYNEQFF
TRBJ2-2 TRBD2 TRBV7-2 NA TGTGCCAGCAGCCCCCCGGGACTAGCGGGGCTGAACACCGGGGAGCTGTTTTTT CASSPPGLAGLNTGELFF
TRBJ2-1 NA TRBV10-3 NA TGTGCCATCAATTCGGTGTCGAGCTCCTACAATGAGCAGTTCTTC CAINSVSSSYNEQFF
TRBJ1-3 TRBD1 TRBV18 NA TGTGCCAGCTCACCAGACTTAGGGGGCGATGGAAACACCATATATTTT CASSPDLGGDGNTIYF
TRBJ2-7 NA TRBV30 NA TGTGCCTGGATCGGGGATCGCAGCTACGAGCAGTACTTC CAWIGDRSYEQYF
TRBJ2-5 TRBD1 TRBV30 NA TGTGCCTGGAGTACGACAGGGGGCGTAGAGACCCAGTACTTC CAWSTTGGVETQYF
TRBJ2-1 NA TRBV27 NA TGTGCCAGCAAACCGGGGGGCGCGGGATACAATGAGCAGTTCTTC CASKPGGAGYNEQFF
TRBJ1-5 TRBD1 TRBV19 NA TGTGCCAGTACTGTCGGGACAGTGTATCAGCCCCAGCATTTT CASTVGTVYQPQHF
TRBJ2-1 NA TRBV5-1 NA TGCGCCAGCAGCTTGGACTATGAGCAGTTCTTC CASSLDYEQFF
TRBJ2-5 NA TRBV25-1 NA TGTGCCAGCAGTCTAGTGGGGACCCAGTACTTC CASSLVGTQYF
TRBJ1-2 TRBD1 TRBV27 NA TGTGCCAGCAGCAAACAACGGACAGGGAGCTATGGCTACACCTTC CASSKQRTGSYGYTF
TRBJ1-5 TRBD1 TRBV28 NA TGTGCCACCTCAACCGGGACAGGGGATCAGCCCCAGCATTTT CATSTGTGDQPQHF
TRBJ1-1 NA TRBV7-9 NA TGTGCCAGCAGCTTAGGACAGAACACTGAAGCTTTCTTT CASSLGQNTEAFF
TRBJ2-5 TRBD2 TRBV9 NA TGTGCCAGCAGCCAGACTAGCGGGTACCAAGAGACCCAGTACTTC CASSQTSGYQETQYF
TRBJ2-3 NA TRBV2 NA TGTGCCAGCAGTGGATCGGGGATCGATACGCAGTATTTT CASSGSGIDTQYF
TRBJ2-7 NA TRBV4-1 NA TGCGCCAGCAGCCAAGATCTATTGACGGGGACCTACGAGCAGTACTTC CASSQDLLTGTYEQYF
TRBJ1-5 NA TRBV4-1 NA TGCGCCAGCAGCCCCCGACAGGACGGGGATGGCAATCAGCCCCAGCATTTT CASSPRQDGDGNQPQHF
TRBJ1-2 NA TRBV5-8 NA TGTGCCAGCAGCAAGGACAGTTCCCGCGGCTACACCTTC CASSKDSSRGYTF
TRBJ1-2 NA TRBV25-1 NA TGTGCCAGCAGTGAACAATACAGGGATGGCTACACCTTC CASSEQYRDGYTF
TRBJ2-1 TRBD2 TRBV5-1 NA TGCGCCAGCAGCTTGGATAGGGGCGCGGGACTAGCGGCAGACAATGAGCAGTTCTTC CASSLDRGAGLAADNEQFF
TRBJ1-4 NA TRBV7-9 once TGTGCCAGCAGCTCTACGGGAGAAAAACTGTTTTTT CASSSTGEKLFF
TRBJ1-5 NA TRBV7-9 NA TGTGCCAGCACCGGCGGGGGACAGCCCCAGCATTTT CASTGGGQPQHF
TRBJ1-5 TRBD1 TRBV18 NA TGTGCCAGCTCGTCCGGGACAGATAATCAGCCCCAGCATTTT CASSSGTDNQPQHF
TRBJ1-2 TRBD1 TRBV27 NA TGTGCCAGCAGTCCGGGACAGGGGTATGGCTACACCTTC CASSPGQGYGYTF
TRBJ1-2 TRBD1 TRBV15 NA TGTGCCACCAGCAGAGATCTGGCAGGGGGCCTTGGCTACACCTTC CATSRDLAGGLGYTF
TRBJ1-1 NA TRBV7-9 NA TGTGCCAGCATACGACGGGAGAACACTGAAGCTTTCTTT CASIRRENTEAFF
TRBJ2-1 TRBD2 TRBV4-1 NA TGCGCCAGCAGCCAGATGGGACTAGCGTTTTACAATGAGCAGTTCTTC CASSQMGLAFYNEQFF
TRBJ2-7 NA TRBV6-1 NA TGTGCCAGCAGTGAGGCGGACGGGGCCTACGAGCAGTACTTC CASSEADGAYEQYF
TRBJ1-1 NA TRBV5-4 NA TGTGCCAGCAGCTTGGACCTAGGAATGAACACTGAAGCTTTCTTT CASSLDLGMNTEAFF
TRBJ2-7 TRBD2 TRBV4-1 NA TGCGCCAGCAGCCTGGGGGGGGAGCAGTACTTC CASSLGGEQYF
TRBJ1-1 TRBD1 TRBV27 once TGTGCCAGCTATAACAGGGGGCTGGAAGCTTTCTTT CASYNRGLEAFF
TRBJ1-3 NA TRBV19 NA TGTGCCAGTAGTATCGGCGGGAGAAACACCATATATTTT CASSIGGRNTIYF
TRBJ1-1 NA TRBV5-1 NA TGCGCCAGCAGCTTGGGCGGGAACACTGAAGCTTTCTTT CASSLGGNTEAFF
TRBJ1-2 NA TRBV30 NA TGTGCCTGGAGTATTTCAGGGGAGTCTTCCGGCTACACCTTC CAWSISGESSGYTF
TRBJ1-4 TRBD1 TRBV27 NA TGTGCCAGCAGTGGACAGGGGATTTACGAAAAACTGTTTTTT CASSGQGIYEKLFF
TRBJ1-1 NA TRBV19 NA TGTGCCAGTACCATATACGGGCAGGGTGGAGCTGAAGCTTTCTTT CASTIYGQGGAEAFF
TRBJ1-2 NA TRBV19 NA TGTGCCAGTAGTAGGAGTTACGTGATCTATGGCTACACCTTC CASSRSYVIYGYTF
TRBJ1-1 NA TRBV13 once TGTGCCAGCCAACCTATCAGGGCTCAAAACACTGAAGCTTTCTTT CASQPIRAQNTEAFF
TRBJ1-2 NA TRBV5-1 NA TGCGCCAGCAGCTTACAAGGCCCGGACCACAGGGACGGCTACACCTTC CASSLQGPDHRDGYTF